Included here is one TCR beta chain sequence, with context. This specimen belongs to a study of T cell responses to AZD1222 COVID-19 vaccine. Sequencing was performed with immunoSEQ multiplex PCR; in TCRdb, only in-frame clones are kept and a portion is missing. Of tens of thousands of clones listed, around 87% are singletons. Germline V gene data show CDR1 as SGHTS and CDR2 as YDEGEE. The germline V and J ends were trimmed by 2 bases and 1 base, with 10 bases remaining between them. This CDR3 has 15 amino acids. This material consisted of peripheral blood, taken on day 0 of AZD1222 vaccination. The sequence came from an adult in good health. V usage is TRBV5-8 and J usage is TRBJ2-1; D perhaps matches TRBD1 (6 bases). CDR3 residues: CASSLSQGSYNEQFF. The CDR3 DNA sequence: TGTGCCAGCAGCTTAAGCCAGGGGTCCTACAATGAGCAGTTCTTC.